The clone carrying this T cell receptor (beta chain) was observed a handful of times. What it binds is unknown. This sample stems from a study of CD8 T cells in ankylosing spondylitis. Whole-study findings and limits: Reports say disease-linked clones showed up significantly more in matched ankylosing spondylitis synovial fluid. Ankylosing spondylitis blood appeared to carry a characteristic TCR beta motif of roughly eight highly homologous variants. As for the disease-linked clones, they showed a CD8+ phenotype and occurred at relatively low frequencies in peripheral blood. Reports of some motif variants in reactive arthritis synovial fluid and blood predate this one.

Making the TCR beta libraries involved quantitative 5'-RACE with molecular barcodes. TCRdb fed the 5' RACE reads into MiXCR, producing one record per CDR3 protein. The sample shows 700,000 or so distinct CDR3 sequences, under 20% of them seen only once. Trimming removed 5 bases from V and 7 bases from J, with 15 bases in between. The CDR3 has 14 amino acids. Germline V gene data show CDR1 as SEHNR and CDR2 as FQNEAQ (reference sequence). This chain connects TRBV7-9 to TRBJ1-5; D might be TRBD1 (6 bases). The clonotype comes from a male donor with ankylosing spondylitis. Sequenced material: blood, either unsorted or a sorted T cell fraction (not recorded which). Here the CDR3 DNA reads TGTGCCAGCAGCCCCGGAGGGGGGGCCCAGCCCCAGCATTTT. It yields the protein CASSPGGGAQPQHF.